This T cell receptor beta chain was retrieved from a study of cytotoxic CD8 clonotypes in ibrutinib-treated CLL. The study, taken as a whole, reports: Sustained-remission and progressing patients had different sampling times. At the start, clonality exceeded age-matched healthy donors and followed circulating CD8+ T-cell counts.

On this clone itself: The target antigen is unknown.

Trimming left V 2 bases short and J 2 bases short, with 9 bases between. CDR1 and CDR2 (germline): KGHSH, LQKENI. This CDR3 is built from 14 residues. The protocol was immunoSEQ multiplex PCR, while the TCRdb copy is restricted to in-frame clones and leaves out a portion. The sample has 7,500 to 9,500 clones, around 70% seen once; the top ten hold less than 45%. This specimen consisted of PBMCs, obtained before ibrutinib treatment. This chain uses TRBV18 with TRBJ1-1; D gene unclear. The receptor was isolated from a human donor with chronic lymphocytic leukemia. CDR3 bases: TGTGCCAGCTCACCATCCCCGGCAAACACTGAAGCTTTCTTT. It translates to CASSPSPANTEAFF.